The 10 T cell receptor beta chains presented below share a single source sample, sequenced in a study of OX40 agonist ivuxolimab in advanced cancers. Produced via immunoSEQ multiplex PCR; TCRdb's table is partial and in-frame only. The sample holds fewer than 25,000 clones; roughly 81% are singletons and the top ten take about 55%. The sequences come from CD4+ or CD8+ T cells sorted from blood, collected in a trial of the OX40 agonist ivuxolimab. Receptors were obtained from an adult with an advanced solid tumor such as melanoma, head and neck, liver or kidney cancer.

The chain carries TRBV6-4 and TRBJ1-5; D not resolved. V gave up 2 bases and J gave up 10 bases, with 12 bases separating them. This CDR3 spans 13 amino acids. Looked up from germline, CDR1 is MRHNA and CDR2 is SNTAGT. The CDR3, as DNA: TGTGCCAGCAGTGACGGCGGCATAGGTCCCCAGCATTTT. Translating it yields CASSDGGIGPQHF.

The gene calls are TRBV6-1 and TRBJ1-6; maybe TRBD1 (6 bases). Germline V gene lookup returns CDR1 MNHNS and CDR2 SASEGT. The CDR3 sequence is 15 residues long. The V gene lost 6 bases and the J gene lost 0 bases, with 9 bases spanning the gap. DNA for the CDR3: TGTGCCAGCAGAAAAGGGGGCTCCTATAATTCACCCCTCCACTTT. This gives the protein CASRKGGSYNSPLHF.

The chain uses TRBV29-1 and TRBJ2-1; D could derive from TRBD1 or TRBD2 (5 bases each). The V end was cut by 6 bases, the J end by 7 bases, with 16 bases between. This CDR3 spans 13 amino acids. Germline V gene lookup returns CDR1 SQVTM and CDR2 ANQGSEA. CDR3 region: CSVLRDLDNEQFF. The CDR3 coding sequence is TGCAGCGTCCTACGGGACCTTGATAATGAGCAGTTCTTC.

J is TRBJ1-1 and V is TRBV27, with D tentatively TRBD1 (5 bases). V was pared by 7 bases and J by 5 bases, with 14 bases between. The germline CDR1 and CDR2 sequences are MNHEY and SMNVEV (reference sequence). This CDR3 spans 13 amino acids. CDR3 coding DNA: TGTGCCAGCACCCCTGGGGCGGGAACTGAAGCTTTCTTT. Translating gives CASTPGAGTEAFF.

Points on this clone: Different DNA sequences within this sample yield the same CDR3. The chain employs TRBV28 and TRBJ2-7; maybe TRBD2 (6 bases). V was clipped by 2 bases and J by 4 bases, with 6 bases between them. CDR3 size: 12 residues. Germline CDR1 MDHEN, CDR2 SYDVKM. This CDR3 is CASSLGGYEQYF. The DNA for the CDR3 is TGTGCCAGCAGTTTAGGGGGGTACGAGCAGTACTTC.

The V gene is TRBV4-1, the J gene TRBJ1-4; 7 bases are a match to TRBD1. Germline V gives CDR1 MGHRA, CDR2 YSYEKL. V trimming: 2 bases; J trimming: 0 bases; junction bases outside the gene matches: 0. This CDR3 contains 15 residues. The CDR3 reads CASSQTGATNEKLFF. The CDR3 DNA sequence: TGCGCCAGCAGCCAAACAGGGGCAACTAATGAAAAACTGTTTTTT.

The chain is built from TRBV9 and TRBJ1-2; possible D gene TRBD1, 6 bases. The ends were cut back, 2 bases at V and 3 bases at J, with 26 bases in the middle. The CDR3 has 19 amino acids. Germline CDR1 reads SGDLS; CDR2 reads YYNGEE. The CDR3, as DNA: TGTGCCAGCAGCGTTCCCACGGGGGGCGCAGATCTCCTAGACTATGGCTACACCTTC. Translating gives CASSVPTGGADLLDYGYTF.

The chain has TRBV6-1 and TRBJ2-1; D might be TRBD1 (5 bases). Germline lookup yields CDR1 MNHNS and CDR2 SASEGT. CDR3 size: 12 residues. Deletions cut 11 bases from V and 7 bases from J, with 15 bases between. CDR3 loop: CASRAISNEQFF. The CDR3 DNA sequence: TGTGCCTCCAGGGCCATCAGTAATGAGCAGTTCTTC.

The CDR3 DNA is TGTGCCAGCGGCCCCAAACTAACTAATGAAAAACTGTTTTTT. Its protein is CASGPKLTNEKLFF. V and J are TRBV2 and TRBJ1-4; D is unclear. CDR3 length: 14 residues. The ends were cut back, 8 bases at V and 1 base at J, with 11 bases in the middle. CDR1 and CDR2 (germline): SNHLY, FYNNEI.

This chain joins TRBV21-1 and TRBJ1-2. TRBV21-1 is annotated as a pseudogene. The CDR3 spans 15 residues. The CDR3 coding sequence is TGTGCCCCTTATACCGGGGAGTCAGGGTCCTATGGCTACACCTTC. It encodes CAPYTGESGSYGYTF.